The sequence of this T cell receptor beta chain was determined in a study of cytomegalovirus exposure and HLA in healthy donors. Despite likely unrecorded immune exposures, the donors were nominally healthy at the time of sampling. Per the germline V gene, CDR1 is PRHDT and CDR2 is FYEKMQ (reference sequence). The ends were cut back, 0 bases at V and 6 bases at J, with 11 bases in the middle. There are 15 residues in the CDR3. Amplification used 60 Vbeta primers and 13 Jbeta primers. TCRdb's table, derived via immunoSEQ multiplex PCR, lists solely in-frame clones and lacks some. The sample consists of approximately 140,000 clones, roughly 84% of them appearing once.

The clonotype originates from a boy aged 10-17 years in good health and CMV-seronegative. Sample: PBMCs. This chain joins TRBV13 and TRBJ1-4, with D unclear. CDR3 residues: CASSLGGGPDEKLFF. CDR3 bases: TGTGCCAGCAGCTTAGGAGGAGGGCCCGATGAAAAACTGTTTTTT.